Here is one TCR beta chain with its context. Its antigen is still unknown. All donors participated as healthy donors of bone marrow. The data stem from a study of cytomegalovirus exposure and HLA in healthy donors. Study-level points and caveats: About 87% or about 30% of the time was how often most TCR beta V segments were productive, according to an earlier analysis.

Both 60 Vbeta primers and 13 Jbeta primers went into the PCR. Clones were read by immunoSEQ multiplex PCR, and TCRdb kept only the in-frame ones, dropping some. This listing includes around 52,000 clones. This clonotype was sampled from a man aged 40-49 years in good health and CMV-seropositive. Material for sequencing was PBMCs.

CDR3 amino acids: CASSPSPSGAASEQFF. DNA for the CDR3: TGTGCCAGCAGCCCTAGTCCTAGCGGGGCAGCTAGTGAGCAGTTCTTC. The V gene is TRBV7-8, the J gene TRBJ2-1; 9 nucleotides align to TRBD2. CDR1 SGHVS and CDR2 FQNEAQ come from the germline V gene. The CDR3 has 16 amino acids. Trimming at V came to 5 bases and at J to 9 bases, leaving 14 bases not matched to a gene.